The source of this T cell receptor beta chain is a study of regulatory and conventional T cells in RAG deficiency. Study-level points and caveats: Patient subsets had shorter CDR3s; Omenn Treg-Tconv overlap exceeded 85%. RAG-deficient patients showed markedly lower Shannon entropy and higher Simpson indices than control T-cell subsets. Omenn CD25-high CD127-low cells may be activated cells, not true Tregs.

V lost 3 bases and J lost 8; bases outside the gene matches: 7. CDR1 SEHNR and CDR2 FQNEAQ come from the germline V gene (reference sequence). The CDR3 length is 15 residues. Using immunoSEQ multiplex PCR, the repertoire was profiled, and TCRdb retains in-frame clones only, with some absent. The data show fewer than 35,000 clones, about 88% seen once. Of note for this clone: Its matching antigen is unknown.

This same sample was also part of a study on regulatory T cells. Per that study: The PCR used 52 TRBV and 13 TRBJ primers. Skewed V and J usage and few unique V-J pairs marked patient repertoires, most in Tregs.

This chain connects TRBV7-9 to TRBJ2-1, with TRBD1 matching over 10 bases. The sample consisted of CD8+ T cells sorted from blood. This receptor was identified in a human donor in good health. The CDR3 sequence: CASSFTGTGVDEQFF. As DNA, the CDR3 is TGTGCCAGCAGCTTTACCGGGACAGGGGTCGATGAGCAGTTCTTC.